The T cell receptor beta chain under discussion was sequenced for a study of CD8 T cells in ankylosing spondylitis. The germline V gene has CDR1 DFQATT and CDR2 SNEGSKA (reference sequence). V trimming: 3 bases; J trimming: 1 base; junction bases outside the gene matches: 6. This CDR3 is 15 amino acids long. In the case of this clonotype: Its antigen is as yet unknown.

Notes on the study in general: Reactive arthritis synovial fluid and blood previously showed some of these motif variants. The study looked at matched synovial fluid samples from ankylosing spondylitis patients. Disease-linked clones were reported to be significantly enriched there. Seven to nine highly homologous variants made up a TCR beta motif that seemed to typify ankylosing spondylitis blood.

MiXCR, run by TCRdb on the 5' RACE reads, gives a single entry per CDR3 protein. Of roughly 700,000 distinct CDR3 sequences in the sample, over 15% are singletons; the top ten hold about 19%. This TCR came from a male donor with ankylosing spondylitis. The sequenced sample was blood, either unsorted or a sorted T cell fraction (not recorded which). The chain carries TRBV20-1 and TRBJ1-5, with 7 bases matching TRBD1. The DNA for the CDR3 is TGCAGTGCTAGGGGGACAGATGTAAGCAATCAGCCCCAGCATTTT. It specifies CSARGTDVSNQPQHF.